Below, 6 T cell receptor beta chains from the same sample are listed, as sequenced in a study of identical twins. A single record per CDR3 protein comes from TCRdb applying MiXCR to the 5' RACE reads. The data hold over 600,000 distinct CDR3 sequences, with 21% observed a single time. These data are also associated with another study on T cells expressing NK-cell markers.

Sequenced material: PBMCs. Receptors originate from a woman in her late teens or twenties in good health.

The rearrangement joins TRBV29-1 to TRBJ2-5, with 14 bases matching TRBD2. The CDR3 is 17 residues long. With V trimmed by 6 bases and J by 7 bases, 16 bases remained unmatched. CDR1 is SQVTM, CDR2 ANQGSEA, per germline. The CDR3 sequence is CSVRLTFGLAGGGTQYF. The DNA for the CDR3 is TGCAGCGTCCGCCTCACGTTCGGACTAGCGGGGGGAGGGACCCAGTACTTC.

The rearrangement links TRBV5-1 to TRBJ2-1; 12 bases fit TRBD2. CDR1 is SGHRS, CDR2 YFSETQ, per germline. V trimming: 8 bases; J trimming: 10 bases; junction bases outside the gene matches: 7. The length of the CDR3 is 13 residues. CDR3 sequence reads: CASIPLAGGEQFF. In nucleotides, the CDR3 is TGCGCCAGTATCCCCCTAGCGGGAGGGGAGCAGTTCTTC.

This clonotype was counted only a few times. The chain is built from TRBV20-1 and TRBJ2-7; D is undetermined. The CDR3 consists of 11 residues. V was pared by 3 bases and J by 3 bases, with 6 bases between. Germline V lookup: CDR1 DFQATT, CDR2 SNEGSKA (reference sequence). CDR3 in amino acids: CSASDDYEQYF. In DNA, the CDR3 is TGCAGTGCTAGTGATGACTACGAGCAGTACTTC.

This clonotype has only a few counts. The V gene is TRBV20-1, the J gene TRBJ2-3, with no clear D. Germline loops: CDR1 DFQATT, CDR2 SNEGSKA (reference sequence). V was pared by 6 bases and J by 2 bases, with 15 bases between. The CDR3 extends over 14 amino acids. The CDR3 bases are TGCAGTGCCCCCCCCTCAGTAATCACAGATACGCAGTATTTT. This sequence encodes CSAPPSVITDTQYF.

CDR3 bases: TGCGCCAGCCGTCAGGCGGGAGGGCCCCACAATGAGCAGTTCTTC. This sequence encodes CASRQAGGPHNEQFF. The chain employs TRBV4-3 and TRBJ2-1; TRBD2 matches at 9 bases. The germline CDR1 and CDR2 sequences are LGHNA and YSLEER. The J segment lost 5 bases and the V segment lost 8 bases, leaving 10 bases of the junction unmatched. There are 15 residues in the CDR3.

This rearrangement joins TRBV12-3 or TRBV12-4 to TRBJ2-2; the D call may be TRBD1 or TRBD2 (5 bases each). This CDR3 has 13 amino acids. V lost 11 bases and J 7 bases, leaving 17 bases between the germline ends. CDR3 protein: CAARGTLFGELFF. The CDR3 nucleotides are TGTGCCGCAAGAGGGACGCTGTTCGGGGAGCTGTTTTTT.